This entry is about one TCR beta chain. This record belongs to a study of blood T cell repertoires in COVID-19. Study-level background: There were acute and convalescent COVID-19 samples, and they came from the United States, Italy and Spain. PBMCs, B-cell-depleted T cells, or T cells were the source of the cDNA or gDNA that made up the material.

Authors' processing steps: Amplifying reference gene primers gave estimates of nucleated cell counts. The assay was immunoSEQ multiplex PCR, and TCRdb's table has in-frame clones only and misses some. V and J calls and clone size are as listed in that table; D and trimming were resolved from the DNA. The sample consists of 120,000 to 150,000 clones, almost 90% of them appearing once. V was shortened by 0 bases and J by 7 bases, with 16 bases between the two germline ends. This CDR3 is 15 amino acids long. Germline CDR1 reads MNHNY; CDR2 reads SVGAGI (reference sequence). The rearrangement uses TRBV6-6 and TRBJ2-7; possibly TRBD1 for D (6 bases). This clonotype was obtained from a human donor in a cohort sampled during active COVID-19. The sample comprised peripheral blood. For the CDR3, the DNA is TGTGCCAGCAGTTACTCACAGGGCGGAGTGGGGGAGCAGTACTTC. Its protein is CASSYSQGGVGEQYF.